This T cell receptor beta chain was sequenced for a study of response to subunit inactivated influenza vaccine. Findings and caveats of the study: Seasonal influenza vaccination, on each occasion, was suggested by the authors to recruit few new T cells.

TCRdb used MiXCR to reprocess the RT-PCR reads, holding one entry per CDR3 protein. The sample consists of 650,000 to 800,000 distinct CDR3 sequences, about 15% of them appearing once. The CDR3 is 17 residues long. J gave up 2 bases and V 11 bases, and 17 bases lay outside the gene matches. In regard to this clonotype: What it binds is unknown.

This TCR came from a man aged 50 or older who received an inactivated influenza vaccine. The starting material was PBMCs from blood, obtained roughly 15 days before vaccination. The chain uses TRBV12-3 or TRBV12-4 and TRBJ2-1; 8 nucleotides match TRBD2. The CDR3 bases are TGTGCCTGTGCTAGCGGGTGGGAACCAGGAGCCTACAATGAGCAGTTCTTC. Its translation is CACASGWEPGAYNEQFF.